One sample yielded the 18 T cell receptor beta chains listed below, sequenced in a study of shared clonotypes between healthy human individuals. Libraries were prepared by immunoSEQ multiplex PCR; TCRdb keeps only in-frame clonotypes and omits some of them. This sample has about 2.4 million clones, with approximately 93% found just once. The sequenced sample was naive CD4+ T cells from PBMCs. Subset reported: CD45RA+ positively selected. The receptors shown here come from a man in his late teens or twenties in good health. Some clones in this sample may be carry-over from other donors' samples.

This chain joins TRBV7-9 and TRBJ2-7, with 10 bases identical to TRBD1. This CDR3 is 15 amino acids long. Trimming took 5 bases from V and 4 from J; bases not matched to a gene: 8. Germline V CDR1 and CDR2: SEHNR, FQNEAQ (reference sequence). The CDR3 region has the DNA TGTGCCAGCAGCCCTACCCGGGACAGGGGTTACGAGCAGTACTTC. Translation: CASSPTRDRGYEQYF.

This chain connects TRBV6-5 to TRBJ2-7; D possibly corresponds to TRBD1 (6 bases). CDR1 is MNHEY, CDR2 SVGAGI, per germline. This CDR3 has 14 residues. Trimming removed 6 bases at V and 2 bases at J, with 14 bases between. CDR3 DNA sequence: TGTGCCAGCAGCCATCGACAGGAGACCTACGAGCAGTACTTC. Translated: CASSHRQETYEQYF.

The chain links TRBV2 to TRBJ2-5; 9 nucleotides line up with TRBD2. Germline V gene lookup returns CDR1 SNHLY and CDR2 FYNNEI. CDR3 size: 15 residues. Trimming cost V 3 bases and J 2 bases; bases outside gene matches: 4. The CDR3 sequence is CASSEEAGGQETQYF. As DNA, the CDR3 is TGTGCCAGCAGTGAGGAGGCGGGGGGGCAAGAGACCCAGTACTTC.

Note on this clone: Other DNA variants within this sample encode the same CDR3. CDR3 bases: TGCGCCAGCAGCCCCGGACAGGGACATCAGCCCCAGCATTTT. It is translated as CASSPGQGHQPQHF. J is TRBJ1-5 and V is TRBV5-1; TRBD1 matches at 8 bases. V lost 4 bases and J lost 5; bases outside the gene matches: 5. The CDR3 has 14 amino acids. Germline values: CDR1 SGHRS, CDR2 YFSETQ.

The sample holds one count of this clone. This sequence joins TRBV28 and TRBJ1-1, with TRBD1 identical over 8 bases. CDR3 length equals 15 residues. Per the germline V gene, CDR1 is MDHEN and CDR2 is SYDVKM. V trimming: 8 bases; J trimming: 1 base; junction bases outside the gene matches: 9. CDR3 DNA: TGTGCCAGCCGATCTCAGGGGGCTCGGAACACTGAAGCTTTCTTT. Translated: CASRSQGARNTEAFF.

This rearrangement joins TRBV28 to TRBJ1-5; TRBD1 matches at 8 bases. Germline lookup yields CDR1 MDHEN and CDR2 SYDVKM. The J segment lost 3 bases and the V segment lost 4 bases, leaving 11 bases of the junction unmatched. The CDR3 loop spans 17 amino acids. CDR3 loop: CASSSNPRQGINQPQHF. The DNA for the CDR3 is TGTGCCAGCAGTTCAAATCCGCGACAGGGGATCAATCAGCCCCAGCATTTT. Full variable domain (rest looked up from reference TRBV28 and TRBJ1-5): DVKVTQSSRYLVKRTGEKVFLECVQDMDHENMFWYRQDPGLGLRLIYFSYDVKMKEKGDIPEGYSVSREKKERFSLILESASTNQTSMYLCASSSNPRQGINQPQHFGDGTRLSIL.

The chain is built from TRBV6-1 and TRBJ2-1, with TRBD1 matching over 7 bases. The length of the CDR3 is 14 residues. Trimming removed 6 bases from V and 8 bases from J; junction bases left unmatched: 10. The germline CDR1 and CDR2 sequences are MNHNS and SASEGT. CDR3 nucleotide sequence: TGTGCCAGCAGCGGACAGGTATCTGGCGATGAGCAGTTCTTC. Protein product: CASSGQVSGDEQFF.

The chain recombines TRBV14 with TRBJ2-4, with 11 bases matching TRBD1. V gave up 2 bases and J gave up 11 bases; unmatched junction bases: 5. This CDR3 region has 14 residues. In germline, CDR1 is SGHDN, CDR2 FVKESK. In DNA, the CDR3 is TGTGCCAGCAGCCAATGGGACAGGGGGTTTGTTCAGTACTTC. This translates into CASSQWDRGFVQYF.

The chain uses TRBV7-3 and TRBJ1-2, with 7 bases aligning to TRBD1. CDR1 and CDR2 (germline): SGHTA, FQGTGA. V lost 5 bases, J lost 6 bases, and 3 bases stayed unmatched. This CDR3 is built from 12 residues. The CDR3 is CASSGTVHGYTF. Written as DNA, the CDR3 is TGTGCCAGCAGCGGGACAGTACATGGCTACACCTTC.

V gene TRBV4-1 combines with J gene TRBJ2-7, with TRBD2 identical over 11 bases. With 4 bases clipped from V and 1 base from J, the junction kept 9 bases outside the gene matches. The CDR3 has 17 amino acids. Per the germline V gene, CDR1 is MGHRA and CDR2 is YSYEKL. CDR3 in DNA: TGCGCCAGCAGCCGCCAAAAGACTAGCGGGGTGTCCTACGAGCAGTACTTC. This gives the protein CASSRQKTSGVSYEQYF.

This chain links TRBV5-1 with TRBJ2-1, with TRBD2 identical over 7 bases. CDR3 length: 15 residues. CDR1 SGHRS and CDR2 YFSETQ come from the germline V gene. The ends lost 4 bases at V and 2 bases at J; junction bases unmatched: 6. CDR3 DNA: TGCGCCAGCAGCGGATCCGGGACTACCTACAATGAGCAGTTCTTC. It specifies CASSGSGTTYNEQFF.

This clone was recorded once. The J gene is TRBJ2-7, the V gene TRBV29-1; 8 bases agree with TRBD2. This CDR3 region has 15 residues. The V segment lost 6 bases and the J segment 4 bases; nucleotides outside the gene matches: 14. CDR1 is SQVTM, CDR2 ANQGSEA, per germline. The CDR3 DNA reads TGCAGCGTGGAACCAAGCGGGAGTAACTCGTACGAGCAGTACTTC. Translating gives CSVEPSGSNSYEQYF.

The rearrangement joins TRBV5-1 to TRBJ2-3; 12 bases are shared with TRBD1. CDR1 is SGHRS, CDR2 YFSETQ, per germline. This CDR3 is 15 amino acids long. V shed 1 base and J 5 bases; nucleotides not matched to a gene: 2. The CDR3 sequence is CASSLRDRGQDTQYF. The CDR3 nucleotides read TGCGCCAGCAGCTTGCGGGACAGGGGGCAAGATACGCAGTATTTT.

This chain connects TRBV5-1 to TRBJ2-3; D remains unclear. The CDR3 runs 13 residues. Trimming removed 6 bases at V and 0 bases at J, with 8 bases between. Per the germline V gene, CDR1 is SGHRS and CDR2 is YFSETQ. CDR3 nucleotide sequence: TGCGCCAGCACTACGTCTAGCACAGATACGCAGTATTTT. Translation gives CASTTSSTDTQYF.

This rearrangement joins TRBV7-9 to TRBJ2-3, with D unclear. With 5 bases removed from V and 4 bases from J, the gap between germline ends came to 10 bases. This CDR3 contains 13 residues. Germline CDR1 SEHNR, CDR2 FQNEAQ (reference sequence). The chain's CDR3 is CASSRVTADTQYF. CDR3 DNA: TGTGCCAGCAGCCGCGTGACCGCAGATACGCAGTATTTT.

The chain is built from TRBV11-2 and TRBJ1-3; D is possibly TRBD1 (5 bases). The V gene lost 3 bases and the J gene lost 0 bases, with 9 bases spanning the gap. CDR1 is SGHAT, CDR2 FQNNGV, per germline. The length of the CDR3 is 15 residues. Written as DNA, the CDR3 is TGTGCCAGCAGCTTGGGACTGCTCTCTGGAAACACCATATATTTT. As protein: CASSLGLLSGNTIYF.

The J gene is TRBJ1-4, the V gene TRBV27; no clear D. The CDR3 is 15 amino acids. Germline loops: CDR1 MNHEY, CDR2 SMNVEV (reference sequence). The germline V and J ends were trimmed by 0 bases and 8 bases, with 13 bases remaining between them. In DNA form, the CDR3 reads TGTGCCAGCAGTTTATCCTCCAATCGGGGAGAAAAACTGTTTTTT. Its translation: CASSLSSNRGEKLFF.

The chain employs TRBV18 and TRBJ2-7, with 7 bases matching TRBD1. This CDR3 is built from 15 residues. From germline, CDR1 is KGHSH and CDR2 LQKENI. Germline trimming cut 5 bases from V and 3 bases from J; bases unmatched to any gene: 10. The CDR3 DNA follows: TGTGCCAGCTCAGACAAACAGGGGTTAGGCTACGAGCAGTACTTC. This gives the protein CASSDKQGLGYEQYF.